This entry lists 8 T cell receptor beta chains sequenced from one sample in a study of shared clonotypes between healthy human individuals. Some clones are missing from TCRdb's copy, which holds only in-frame ones; the method was immunoSEQ multiplex PCR. The sample lists hundreds of thousands of clones, approximately 74% occurring once. The sequencing input was memory CD4+ T cells sorted from blood. Subset here: CD45RA-negative fraction. These receptors all stem from a woman between 25 and 40 years old in good health.

The DNA for the CDR3 is TGTGCCAGCAGCAGTTCTGGGACAGCAATCTACGAGCAGTACTTC. Protein: CASSSSGTAIYEQYF. The V gene is TRBV28, the J gene TRBJ2-7, with 7 bases lining up with TRBD1. CDR1 and CDR2 from the germline V gene are MDHEN and SYDVKM. V lost 6 bases to trimming and J lost 3 bases; unmatched junction nucleotides: 11. This CDR3 comprises 15 residues.

This sequence joins TRBV19 and TRBJ2-3; D is ambiguous. V shed 4 bases and J shed 4 bases, with 9 bases lying between them. Per the germline V gene, CDR1 is LNHDA and CDR2 is SQIVND (reference sequence). CDR3 length equals 13 residues. This CDR3 reads CASSTSRADTQYF. DNA for the CDR3: TGTGCCAGTAGTACTTCACGCGCAGATACGCAGTATTTT.

The genes are TRBV2 and TRBJ2-3; D is undetermined. Germline V gives CDR1 SNHLY, CDR2 FYNNEI. V gave up 1 base and J gave up 6 bases, with 11 bases separating them. The CDR3 runs to 14 residues. CDR3 amino acids: CASSEGARPDTQYF. DNA of the CDR3: TGTGCCAGCAGTGAAGGGGCCCGGCCGGATACGCAGTATTTT. Full variable domain (missing parts from reference TRBV2 and TRBJ2-3): EPEVTQTPSHQVTQMGQEVILRCVPISNHLYFYWYRQILGQKVEFLVSFYNNEISEKSEIFDDQFSVERPDGSNFTLKIRSTKLEDSAMYFCASSEGARPDTQYFGPGTRLTVL.

The chain has TRBV29-1 and TRBJ2-7; 8 bases fit TRBD1. From germline, CDR1 is SQVTM and CDR2 ANQGSEA. The CDR3 has 13 residues. The trim removed 5 bases at V and 3 bases at J, leaving 6 bases unmatched. The CDR3 sequence: CSVRRTGLYEQYF. DNA for the CDR3: TGCAGCGTTAGGAGGACAGGGCTCTACGAGCAGTACTTC.

V gene TRBV7-6 combines with J gene TRBJ2-1, with TRBD2 matching 10 bases. V dropped 1 base and J dropped 5; count of bases not matched to a gene: 5. There are 16 residues in the CDR3. Germline V gene sequence: CDR1 SGHVS, CDR2 FNYEAQ. In DNA form, the CDR3 reads TGTGCCAGCAGCTTAGGCCTTAGCGGGAGGAACAATGAGCAGTTCTTC. Protein product: CASSLGLSGRNNEQFF. The complete variable domain, with remaining parts taken from reference TRBV7-6 and TRBJ2-1, reads GAGVSQSPRYKVTKRGQDVALRCDPISGHVSLYWYRQALGQGPEFLTYFNYEAQQDKSGLPNDRFSAERPEGSISTLTIQRTEQRDSAMYRCASSLGLSGRNNEQFFGPGTRLTVL.

This clone is a singleton in its sample. This chain joins TRBV6-1 and TRBJ2-1; D perhaps matches TRBD2 (5 bases). The V gene lost 4 bases and the J gene lost 0 bases, with 16 bases spanning the gap. This CDR3 has 17 residues. Germline-derived CDR1 and CDR2 are MNHNS and SASEGT. In nucleotides, the CDR3 is TGTGCCAGCAGTGTGACCCCTATAGCGAGCTCCTACAATGAGCAGTTCTTC. This encodes CASSVTPIASSYNEQFF.

The rearrangement joins TRBV27 to TRBJ2-7; 11 bases match TRBD1. The CDR3 contains 14 residues. V lost 6 bases, J lost 4 bases, and 5 bases stayed unmatched. In germline, CDR1 is MNHEY, CDR2 SMNVEV (reference sequence). This CDR3 reads CASSVGQGAYEQYF. CDR3 sequence (DNA): TGTGCCAGCAGCGTAGGACAGGGGGCTTACGAGCAGTACTTC.

This chain connects TRBV6-1 to TRBJ1-4; perhaps TRBD1 as D (6 bases). Looked up from germline, CDR1 is MNHNS and CDR2 is SASEGT. This CDR3 is 15 amino acids long. The V and J ends lost 3 bases and 7 bases respectively, with 15 bases between them. The CDR3, as DNA: TGTGCCAGCAGTGAGCAACAGGGCCTTGGTGAAAAACTGTTTTTT. Translated, it gives CASSEQQGLGEKLFF.